These T cell receptor beta chains were read from a single sample in a study of control samples from healthy donors and cancer patients. Here immunoSEQ multiplex PCR was the method, and the copy in TCRdb shows in-frame clones only, minus some. Here the sample spans over 100,000 clones, roughly 92% being singletons. The sequencing input was blood. These receptors all stem from a man younger than 35 in good health. The CDR3 runs from the conserved cysteine through the conserved F or W. Each record gives: J gene, V gene, CDR3 length, clone size, D gene, CDR3 protein, CDR3 DNA. A D gene is named only where the DNA matches it firmly. Clone size is stated in some rows and not others, as once, few, many or a class when expanded.

>TRBJ1-5|TRBV19|17|NA|TRBD1
CASSIVSGGDSNQPQHF
TGTGCCAGTAGTATTGTGTCAGGGGGAGATAGCAATCAGCCCCAGCATTTT
>TRBJ2-2|TRBV10-3|17|once|TRBD2
CAIRSTSGGSVAGELFF
TGTGCCATCAGAAGTACTAGCGGGGGGTCTGTTGCCGGGGAGCTGTTTTTT
>TRBJ1-6|TRBV6-6|14|NA|NA
CASKKEVHNSPLHF
TGTGCCAGCAAAAAGGAGGTCCATAATTCACCCCTCCACTTT
>TRBJ2-2|TRBV4-1|16|NA|TRBD2
CASSHGPGGSPGELFF
TGCGCCAGCAGCCATGGGCCGGGGGGGTCCCCCGGGGAGCTGTTTTTT
>TRBJ2-5|TRBV27|16|NA|TRBD2
CASSPGKVAGWETQYF
TGTGCCAGCAGCCCGGGGAAGGTAGCGGGTTGGGAGACCCAGTACTTC
>TRBJ1-6|TRBV6-5|15|NA|NA
CASVPSDWARSPLHF
TGTGCCAGCGTCCCGTCAGACTGGGCACGGTCACCCCTCCACTTT
>TRBJ1-2|TRBV9|12|few|TRBD1
CASSGQGDGYTF
TGTGCCAGCAGTGGACAGGGCGATGGCTACACCTTC
>TRBJ1-2|TRBV15|13|medium-sized|NA
CATSRGNRELYTF
TGTGCCACCAGCAGAGGCAACAGGGAACTCTACACCTTC
>TRBJ2-3|TRBV6-5|16|NA|TRBD2
CASSSGLARIMDTQYF
TGTGCCAGCAGTTCAGGACTAGCGCGAATTATGGATACGCAGTATTTT
>TRBJ1-4|TRBV7-9|12|few|NA
CASSLEGEKLFF
TGTGCCAGCAGCTTAGAAGGGGAAAAACTGTTTTTT
>TRBJ2-2|TRBV6-5|12|NA|NA
CVIRPLTGELFF
TGTGTTATCCGTCCACTCACCGGGGAGCTGTTTTTT
>TRBJ2-7|TRBV10-2|13|NA|NA
CASSGGGGYEQYF
TGCGCCAGCAGTGGGGGGGGCGGGTACGAGCAGTACTTC
>TRBJ2-7|TRBV5-6|18|NA|TRBD2
CASSLILAGANIAYEQYF
TGTGCCAGCAGCTTGATACTAGCGGGGGCCAACATAGCCTACGAGCAGTACTTC
>TRBJ2-2|TRBV19|18|NA|TRBD2
CASSIRTSGGRYTGELFF
TGTGCCAGTAGTATCCGGACTAGCGGGGGTCGGTACACCGGGGAGCTGTTTTTT
>TRBJ1-5|TRBV19|14|NA|TRBD1
CASSIDRGYQPQHF
TGTGCCAGTAGCATAGACAGGGGCTATCAGCCCCAGCATTTT
>TRBJ2-6|TRBV24-1|15|NA|NA
CATSDPNSGANVLTF
TGTGCCACCAGTGACCCGAACTCTGGGGCCAACGTCCTGACTTTC
>TRBJ2-3|TRBV7-9|13|once|NA
CASSLLIGDTQYF
TGTGCCAGCAGCTTACTTATCGGGGATACGCAGTATTTT
>TRBJ2-3|TRBV9|16|NA|TRBD2
CASSVATGGSTDTQYF
TGTGCCAGCAGCGTAGCTACGGGGGGGAGCACAGATACGCAGTATTTT
>TRBJ1-2|TRBV5-5|13|NA|NA
CASSETPDEGYTF
TGTGCCAGCAGCGAGACCCCGGACGAAGGCTACACCTTC
>TRBJ2-7|TRBV28|12|NA|NA
CASSALRNEQYF
TGTGCCAGCAGTGCCCTGAGGAACGAGCAGTACTTC
>TRBJ2-5|TRBV2|15|NA|TRBD2
CASSEASGGLETQYF
TGTGCCAGCAGTGAAGCTAGCGGGGGTTTGGAGACCCAGTACTTC
>TRBJ1-5|TRBV7-2|15|NA|NA
CASSLRTNLGQPQHF
TGTGCCAGCAGCTTACGGACAAACTTAGGTCAGCCCCAGCATTTT
>TRBJ1-3|TRBV19|13|NA|NA
CASRPSSGSTIYF
TGTGCCAGTCGACCAAGCTCAGGAAGCACCATATATTTT
>TRBJ1-5|TRBV5-6|15|NA|NA
CASSFGGGFNQPQHF
TGTGCCAGCAGCTTTGGTGGGGGTTTCAATCAGCCCCAGCATTTT
>TRBJ1-2|TRBV29-1|11|NA|NA
CSVGPHYGYTF
TGCAGCGTTGGGCCCCACTATGGCTACACCTTC
>TRBJ2-1|TRBV2|14|NA|NA
CASSGGHLSNKQFF
TGTGCCAGCAGTGGGGGTCATCTATCCAATAAGCAGTTCTTC
>TRBJ1-6|TRBV2|14|NA|NA
CASSPPGGGSPLHF
TGTGCCAGCAGCCCCCCGGGCGGGGGGTCACCCCTCCACTTT
>TRBJ1-1|TRBV11-3|13|NA|NA
CASSLWDSTEAFF
TGTGCCAGCAGCTTATGGGATAGCACTGAAGCTTTCTTT
>TRBJ1-1|TRBV7-9|16|few|TRBD1
CASSLLDAGDRVEAFF
TGTGCCAGCAGCTTATTGGATGCCGGAGACAGGGTCGAAGCTTTCTTT
>TRBJ2-5|TRBV9|14|NA|NA
CASSFPEGGETQYF
TGTGCCAGCAGCTTCCCGGAGGGGGGTGAGACCCAGTACTTC
>TRBJ2-7|TRBV19|14|NA|NA
CANKGPRGRDEQYF
TGTGCCAATAAAGGACCTCGGGGAAGGGACGAGCAGTACTTC
>TRBJ1-1|TRBV7-9|15|NA|TRBD1
CASSAGTGGASEAFF
TGTGCCAGCAGCGCAGGGACAGGGGGCGCCTCTGAAGCTTTCTTT
>TRBJ2-3|TRBV5-5|16|once|TRBD2
CASSPLQAGGTDTQYF
TGTGCCAGCAGTCCACTCCAAGCGGGGGGCACAGATACGCAGTATTTT
>TRBJ1-1|TRBV28|13|once|NA
CASSYQGVTEAFF
TGTGCCAGCAGTTACCAGGGAGTCACTGAAGCTTTCTTT
>TRBJ1-5|TRBV27|16|NA|TRBD1
CASSFTSTGGGQPQHF
TGTGCCAGCAGTTTTACCTCAACAGGGGGCGGTCAGCCCCAGCATTTT
>TRBJ2-3|TRBV5-1|17|NA|TRBD1
CASSSTPGRGRSDTQYF
TGCGCCAGCAGCTCTACACCGGGCAGGGGGCGTTCAGATACGCAGTATTTT
>TRBJ1-3|TRBV21-1|16|NA|NA
CASSKAGGVPPNTIYF
TGTGCCAGCAGCAAAGCGGGCGGAGTGCCCCCAAACACCATATATTTT
>TRBJ1-5|TRBV2|15|NA|NA
CASSLDQGNNQPQHF
TGTGCCAGCAGTTTAGATCAGGGGAACAATCAGCCCCAGCATTTT
>TRBJ2-7|TRBV6-1|12|NA|NA
CASSESSWEQYF
TGTGCCAGCAGTGAATCCAGTTGGGAGCAGTACTTC
>TRBJ1-6|TRBV3-1/TRBV3-2|16|NA|NA
CASSQDLGSGNSPLHF
TGTGCCAGCAGCCAAGATCTGGGATCGGGTAATTCACCCCTCCACTTT
>TRBJ1-2|TRBV10-1|15|NA|NA
CATSPSVDPKYGYTF
TGCGCGACCTCCCCGTCGGTAGACCCAAAGTATGGCTACACCTTC
>TRBJ1-2|TRBV7-9|14|once|NA
CASSLAEGDYGYTF
TGTGCCAGCAGCTTAGCAGAGGGGGATTATGGCTACACCTTC
>TRBJ2-5|TRBV5-4|14|NA|TRBD1
CASSRDRAQETQYF
TGTGCCAGCAGTCGGGACAGGGCTCAAGAGACCCAGTACTTC
>TRBJ2-2|TRBV7-2|18|NA|NA
CASSWGRGRYSWTGELFF
TGTGCCAGCAGCTGGGGGCGGGGACGGTATAGTTGGACCGGGGAGCTGTTTTTT
>TRBJ2-3|TRBV5-1|14|once|NA
CASSLNHYTDTQYF
TGCGCCAGCAGCTTAAACCACTACACAGATACGCAGTATTTT
>TRBJ1-6|TRBV7-2|16|NA|NA
CASSVQGTSYNSPLHF
TGTGCCAGCAGCGTACAGGGAACCTCCTATAATTCACCCCTCCACTTT
>TRBJ2-1|TRBV6-2/TRBV6-3|14|NA|TRBD2
CASSSVAGVDEQFF
TGTGCCAGCAGTTCAGTAGCGGGGGTCGATGAGCAGTTCTTC
>TRBJ2-3|TRBV7-2|21|NA|TRBD2
CASSLAPIGTSGGINTDTQYF
TGTGCCAGCAGCTTAGCCCCCATCGGGACTAGCGGGGGGATCAACACAGATACGCAGTATTTT
>TRBJ1-2|TRBV29-1|11|NA|TRBD1
CSVQGGHGYTF
TGCAGCGTACAGGGGGGCCATGGCTACACCTTC
>TRBJ1-4|TRBV9|15|NA|TRBD1
CASSVAGQANEKLFF
TGTGCCAGCAGCGTAGCGGGACAGGCTAATGAAAAACTGTTTTTT
>TRBJ2-5|TRBV7-9|14|NA|NA
CASSLAHIQETQYF
TGTGCCAGCAGCTTAGCGCACATCCAAGAGACCCAGTACTTC
>TRBJ2-1|TRBV5-5|15|NA|TRBD1
CASSSRQGSYNEQFF
TGTGCCAGCAGCTCCCGACAGGGGTCCTACAATGAGCAGTTCTTC